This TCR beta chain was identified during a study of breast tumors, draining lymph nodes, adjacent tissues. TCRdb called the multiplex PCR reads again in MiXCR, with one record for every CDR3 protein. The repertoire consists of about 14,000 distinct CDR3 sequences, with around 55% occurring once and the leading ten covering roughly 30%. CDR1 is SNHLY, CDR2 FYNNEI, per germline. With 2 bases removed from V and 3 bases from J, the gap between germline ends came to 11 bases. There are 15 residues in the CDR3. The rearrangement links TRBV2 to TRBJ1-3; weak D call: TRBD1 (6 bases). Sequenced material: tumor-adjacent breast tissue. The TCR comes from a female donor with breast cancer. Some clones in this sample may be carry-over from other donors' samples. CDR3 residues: CASSELQGYGNTIYF. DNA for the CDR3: TGTGCCAGCAGTGAATTACAGGGATATGGAAACACCATATATTTT.